The 30 T cell receptor beta chains given below trace back to one sample, sequenced in a study of shared clonotypes between healthy human individuals. Only in-frame clones appear in the TCRdb table, and some are missing; sequencing was by immunoSEQ multiplex PCR. The data show a few million clones, more than 85% seen once. Sequencing was carried out using naive CD4+ T cells from PBMCs. Sample subset: CD45RA+ positively selected. The receptors come from a man between 18 and 35 years old in good health. Some clones in this sample may be carry-over from other donors' samples.

This chain joins TRBV27 and TRBJ1-4; D not certain. The CDR3 contains 17 residues. Germline V gene data show CDR1 as MNHEY and CDR2 as SMNVEV (reference sequence). Trimming took 3 bases from V and 0 from J, leaving 14 bases between them. CDR3: CASSFVGRAATNEKLFF. In DNA, the CDR3 is TGTGCCAGCAGTTTTGTAGGGAGAGCTGCAACTAATGAAAAACTGTTTTTT. Combining the CDR3 with reference TRBV27 and TRBJ1-4 gives the whole variable domain EAQVTQNPRYLITVTGKKLTVTCSQNMNHEYMSWYRQDPGLGLRQIYYSMNVEVTDKGDVPEGYKVSRKEKRNFPLILESPSPNQTSLYFCASSFVGRAATNEKLFFGSGTQLSVL.

This chain connects TRBV5-1 to TRBJ1-4; 9 nucleotides line up with TRBD1. V lost 4 bases, J lost 5 bases, and 6 bases stayed unmatched. Germline V gene data show CDR1 as SGHRS and CDR2 as YFSETQ. This CDR3 region has 15 residues. CDR3 residues: CASSGRTGGNEKLFF. Here the CDR3 DNA reads TGCGCCAGCAGCGGGAGAACAGGGGGCAATGAAAAACTGTTTTTT.

This chain links TRBV4-2 with TRBJ2-7; 10 bases agree with TRBD2. The CDR3 runs to 16 residues. Unmatched junction bases numbered 9, after V lost 2 bases and J lost 5 bases. Germline values: CDR1 LGHNA, CDR2 YNFKEQ. The CDR3 coding sequence is TGTGCCAGCAGCCAAAGCCCGGGACTAGCGAGCAACGAGCAGTACTTC. It codes for CASSQSPGLASNEQYF.

This clone was recorded a few times. The sample holds other DNA sequences that translate to the same CDR3. The V and J genes are TRBV7-9 and TRBJ1-5; the match to TRBD1 covers 7 bases. V trimming: 0 bases; J trimming: 2 bases; junction bases outside the gene matches: 1. Germline-derived CDR1 and CDR2 are SEHNR and FQNEAQ (reference sequence). There are 15 residues in the CDR3. The CDR3 loop is CASSLAGTGNQPQHF. CDR3 DNA sequence: TGTGCCAGCAGCTTAGCCGGGACAGGCAATCAGCCCCAGCATTTT.

This chain uses TRBV9 with TRBJ2-1, with 9 positions matching TRBD2. Germline trimming cut 4 bases from V and 9 bases from J; bases unmatched to any gene: 8. CDR1 and CDR2 from the germline V gene are SGDLS and YYNGEE. There are 14 residues in the CDR3. This CDR3 is CASSLLAGVGEQFF. In DNA, the CDR3 is TGTGCCAGCAGCCTGTTAGCGGGAGTCGGTGAGCAGTTCTTC.

In DNA form, the CDR3 reads TGTGCCAGCAGTGAATCCGGGACAGGGTATAATTCACCCCTCCACTTT. This sequence encodes CASSESGTGYNSPLHF. This rearrangement joins TRBV25-1 to TRBJ1-6; TRBD1 matches 9 bases. Germline trimming cut 1 base from V and 4 bases from J; bases unmatched to any gene: 2. This CDR3 comprises 16 residues. The V gene's germline CDR1 is MGHDK and CDR2 SYGVNS. Filled out from reference TRBV25-1 and TRBJ1-6, the complete variable domain reads EADIYQTPRYLVIGTGKKITLECSQTMGHDKMYWYQQDPGMELHLIHYSYGVNSTEKGDLSSESTVSRIRTEHFPLTLESARPSHTSQYLCASSESGTGYNSPLHFGNGTRLTVT.

The J gene is TRBJ2-5, the V gene TRBV28; 10 nucleotides agree with TRBD2. Germline V gene data show CDR1 as MDHEN and CDR2 as SYDVKM. The trim removed 1 base at V and 5 bases at J, leaving 7 bases unmatched. This CDR3 has 16 amino acids. DNA of the CDR3: TGTGCCAGCAGTTTATCGCCTAGCGGGAGTTGGGAGACCCAGTACTTC. Its translation is CASSLSPSGSWETQYF.

The rearrangement joins TRBV21-1 to TRBJ1-5. TRBV21-1 is termed a pseudogene. The CDR3 totals 16 residues. CDR3 sequence reads: CASSELSRDSNQPQHF. As DNA, the CDR3 is TGTGCCAGCAGCGAACTTTCGAGAGACTCCAATCAGCCCCAGCATTTT.

The chain combines TRBV7-2 with TRBJ1-1; D remains unclear. Germline V lookup: CDR1 SGHTA, CDR2 FQGNSA. CDR3 length equals 16 residues. Deletions cut 4 bases from V and 1 base from J, with 16 bases between. CDR3 amino acids: CASSWLSGVGNTEAFF. CDR3 in DNA: TGTGCCAGCAGCTGGCTAAGTGGGGTGGGGAACACTGAAGCTTTCTTT. Combining the CDR3 with reference TRBV7-2 and TRBJ1-1 gives the whole variable domain GAGVSQSPSNKVTEKGKDVELRCDPISGHTALYWYRQSLGQGLEFLIYFQGNSAPDKSGLPSDRFSAERTGGSVSTLTIQRTQQEDSAVYLCASSWLSGVGNTEAFFGQGTRLTVV.

The genes are TRBV6-6 and TRBJ1-2; 7 nucleotides line up with TRBD1. Trimming at V came to 10 bases and at J to 1 base, leaving 9 bases not matched to a gene. The CDR3 covers 14 residues. Germline V gene lookup returns CDR1 MNHNY and CDR2 SVGAGI (reference sequence). In nucleotides, the CDR3 is TGTGCCACCAAGACAGGGACCAGTAACTATGGCTACACCTTC. Translating gives CATKTGTSNYGYTF.

The chain is built from TRBV9 and TRBJ2-1; unclear D gene. CDR3 length equals 16 residues. Germline V gives CDR1 SGDLS, CDR2 YYNGEE. The V gene lost 4 bases and the J gene lost 4 bases, with 18 bases spanning the gap. The CDR3 loop reads CASSSPPGRRYNEQFF. The DNA of the CDR3 is TGTGCCAGCAGCTCCCCTCCGGGTCGGCGGTACAATGAGCAGTTCTTC.

This chain links TRBV5-4 with TRBJ2-7; 10 nucleotides align to TRBD1. Germline assignment: CDR1 SGHNT and CDR2 YYREEE (reference sequence). V was pared by 0 bases and J by 4 bases, with 10 bases of the junction left unmatched. The CDR3 has 17 amino acids. The CDR3 coding sequence is TGTGCCAGCAGCTTGGGACCCGGGACAGGGGTCTATTACGAGCAGTACTTC. Its protein product is CASSLGPGTGVYYEQYF.

Comment on this clone: Other DNA sequences in the sample encode the same CDR3. The chain joins TRBV5-1 to TRBJ2-1, with 9 bases matching TRBD2. The length of the CDR3 is 15 residues. Germline V gene lookup returns CDR1 SGHRS and CDR2 YFSETQ. Germline trimming cut 2 bases from V and 6 bases from J; bases unmatched to any gene: 6. The CDR3 region is CASSFLAGAANEQFF. In DNA, the CDR3 is TGCGCCAGCAGCTTTTTAGCGGGAGCGGCCAATGAGCAGTTCTTC.

This clone was found a few times. The chain uses TRBV29-1 and TRBJ1-5; tentative D call: TRBD1 (5 bases). CDR1 SQVTM and CDR2 ANQGSEA come from the germline V gene. The CDR3 is 12 residues long. V gave up 4 bases and J gave up 6 bases, with 10 bases separating them. The CDR3 loop reads CSVVSGVQPQHF. DNA for the CDR3: TGCAGCGTTGTTTCGGGGGTTCAGCCCCAGCATTTT.

The rearrangement uses TRBV6-1 and TRBJ1-5; weak D call: TRBD1 (6 bases). The CDR3 runs 15 residues. V was shortened by 0 bases and J by 7 bases, with 13 bases between the two germline ends. The germline V gene has CDR1 MNHNS and CDR2 SASEGT. The DNA of the CDR3 is TGTGCCAGCAGTGAAGCTACAGGGCGGTGGCAGCCCCAGCATTTT. This gives the protein CASSEATGRWQPQHF.

V usage is TRBV7-2 and J usage is TRBJ2-7, with D possibly matching TRBD2 (5 bases). CDR1 and CDR2 from the germline V gene are SGHTA and FQGNSA. Between the trimmed V and J ends, which lost 5 bases and 1 base, there was a span of 18 bases. This CDR3 has 16 amino acids. The CDR3 sequence: CASSLLNAGSSYEQYF. CDR3 coding DNA: TGTGCCAGCAGCCTACTGAATGCGGGCAGTTCCTACGAGCAGTACTTC. The whole variable domain, filled in from reference TRBV7-2 and TRBJ2-7, reads GAGVSQSPSNKVTEKGKDVELRCDPISGHTALYWYRQSLGQGLEFLIYFQGNSAPDKSGLPSDRFSAERTGGSVSTLTIQRTQQEDSAVYLCASSLLNAGSSYEQYFGPGTRLTVT.

Only one count was recorded for this clone. CDR3 bases: TGTGCCAGCTCACCTAAACTAGGGACAGGGGGCACAGATACGCAGTATTTT. Translation gives CASSPKLGTGGTDTQYF. The rearrangement links TRBV18 to TRBJ2-3; TRBD1 matches at 10 bases. CDR1 and CDR2 from the germline V gene are KGHSH and LQKENI. CDR3 length: 17 residues. The J segment lost 1 base and the V segment lost 3 bases, leaving 7 bases of the junction unmatched.

Points on this clone: Other DNA sequences in the same sample also yield this CDR3. The chain couples TRBV9 to TRBJ2-5; D is perhaps TRBD2 (5 bases). The V end was cut by 4 bases, the J end by 0 bases, with 10 bases between. This CDR3 is 14 amino acids long. Germline CDR1 reads SGDLS; CDR2 reads YYNGEE. For the CDR3, the DNA is TGTGCCAGCAGCCCCTCCGGGAACCAAGAGACCCAGTACTTC. Translated: CASSPSGNQETQYF.

The chain has TRBV5-4 and TRBJ2-2, with D unresolved. The CDR3 has 14 amino acids. Trimming took 0 bases from V and 3 from J, leaving 6 bases between them. Germline V lookup: CDR1 SGHNT, CDR2 YYREEE (reference sequence). The CDR3 sequence: CASSLDWDTGELFF. CDR3 DNA sequence: TGTGCCAGCAGCTTGGATTGGGACACCGGGGAGCTGTTTTTT.

This clone was seen once. The chain is built from TRBV18 and TRBJ2-2; D is possibly TRBD1 (5 bases). There are 14 residues in the CDR3. Germline V gives CDR1 KGHSH, CDR2 LQKENI. V lost 6 bases and J lost 4, with 12 bases in between. For the CDR3, the DNA is TGTGCCAGCTCCCCAGGGATCTCCACCGGGGAGCTGTTTTTT. Its protein is CASSPGISTGELFF.

The chain employs TRBV5-1 and TRBJ2-3, with D uncertain. Trimming cost V 5 bases and J 0 bases, with 7 bases left between them. The CDR3 is 13 residues long. From germline, CDR1 is SGHRS and CDR2 YFSETQ. CDR3 bases: TGCGCCAGCAGAGAAGGAAGCACAGATACGCAGTATTTT. Translation gives CASREGSTDTQYF.

J is TRBJ1-2 and V is TRBV10-3; perhaps TRBD1 as D (6 bases). This CDR3 is built from 15 residues. The V end lost 4 bases, the J end lost 5 bases, and 17 bases lay between the germline ends. CDR1 is ENHRY, CDR2 SYGVKD, per germline. CDR3 in amino acids: CAISVVRGLDYGYTF. As DNA, the CDR3 is TGTGCCATCAGTGTAGTCAGGGGCCTCGATTATGGCTACACCTTC.

The V call is TRBV5-1, the J call TRBJ1-5; 7 nucleotides match TRBD1. The V and J ends lost 0 bases and 6 bases, in that order; junction bases with no gene match: 6. Germline V gene sequence: CDR1 SGHRS, CDR2 YFSETQ. This CDR3 is built from 15 residues. CDR3 sequence reads: CASSLAAGGSQPQHF. CDR3 DNA sequence: TGCGCCAGCAGCTTGGCGGCAGGGGGAAGTCAGCCCCAGCATTTT.

The chain carries TRBV18 and TRBJ2-2; either TRBD1 or TRBD2 may supply D (5 bases each). Trimming cost V 3 bases and J 0 bases, with 14 bases left between them. CDR1 KGHSH and CDR2 LQKENI come from the germline V gene. CDR3 length equals 17 residues. The CDR3 here is CASSPSVGTPNTGELFF. CDR3 nucleotides: TGTGCCAGCTCACCGTCTGTGGGGACCCCGAACACCGGGGAGCTGTTTTTT.

Turning to this clone: The sample carries other DNA sequences with the same CDR3. V and J are TRBV28 and TRBJ1-6; 7 positions match TRBD1. This CDR3 has 14 amino acids. With V trimmed by 5 bases and J by 7 bases, 5 bases remained unmatched. Per the germline V gene, CDR1 is MDHEN and CDR2 is SYDVKM. CDR3 nucleotides: TGTGCCAGCAGTCCGGGACAGCGGAATTCACCCCTCCACTTT. It translates to CASSPGQRNSPLHF. Variable domain in full (rest from reference TRBV28 and TRBJ1-6): DVKVTQSSRYLVKRTGEKVFLECVQDMDHENMFWYRQDPGLGLRLIYFSYDVKMKEKGDIPEGYSVSREKKERFSLILESASTNQTSMYLCASSPGQRNSPLHFGNGTRLTVT.

The rearrangement links TRBV13 to TRBJ2-1; 9 nucleotides line up with TRBD2. Germline V lookup: CDR1 PRHDT, CDR2 FYEKMQ (reference sequence). The J segment lost 8 bases and the V segment lost 5 bases, leaving 16 bases of the junction unmatched. The CDR3 length is 17 residues. The CDR3 loop is CASSPAGVSGSGYEQFF. As DNA, the CDR3 is TGTGCCAGCAGCCCCGCTGGGGTTAGCGGGAGCGGATATGAGCAGTTCTTC.

V is TRBV6-1 and J is TRBJ2-1; 7 bases match TRBD1. Germline V CDR1 and CDR2: MNHNS, SASEGT. The CDR3 runs to 14 residues. The trim removed 9 bases at V and 6 bases at J, leaving 11 bases unmatched. The CDR3 loop is CASVQGIGRNEQFF. Written as DNA, the CDR3 is TGTGCCAGTGTACAGGGGATTGGGCGCAATGAGCAGTTCTTC.

The V call is TRBV9, the J call TRBJ2-3; D gene unclear. CDR3 length: 13 residues. Germline lookup yields CDR1 SGDLS and CDR2 YYNGEE. V lost 4 bases and J lost 2, with 8 bases in between. CDR3: CASSPQPTDTQYF. The CDR3 nucleotides read TGTGCCAGCAGCCCCCAGCCCACAGATACGCAGTATTTT.

This chain's CDR3 is CASSPGTRLNQPQHF. Here the CDR3 DNA reads TGCGCCAGCAGCCCGGGCACACGATTAAATCAGCCCCAGCATTTT. V usage is TRBV4-1 and J usage is TRBJ1-5; D uncertain. The CDR3 is 15 residues long. The germline V gene has CDR1 MGHRA and CDR2 YSYEKL. Trimming took off 4 bases at V and 4 bases at J, with 14 bases between the two ends.

This chain connects TRBV11-1 to TRBJ2-7; D might be TRBD1 (6 bases). This CDR3 comprises 14 residues. The germline V gene encodes CDR1 SGHAT and CDR2 FQDESV (reference sequence). The ends were cut back, 4 bases at V and 5 bases at J, with 15 bases in the middle. The CDR3 protein is CASSSRQGWNEQYF. Here the CDR3 DNA reads TGTGCCAGCAGCTCGAGGCAGGGGTGGAACGAGCAGTACTTC.